These 24 T cell receptor beta chains share one sample of origin, sequenced in a study of blood T cell repertoires in COVID-19. Clones were sequenced by immunoSEQ multiplex PCR, and TCRdb holds only the in-frame ones, with some missing. This table holds around 130,000 clones, 88% found once. Sequences were obtained from peripheral blood. The receptors originated from a man between 65 and 85 years old with active COVID-19.

The CDR3 reads CASRDRGPGELFF. As DNA, the CDR3 is TGTGCCAGCAGGGACCGAGGGCCCGGGGAGCTGTTTTTT. This rearrangement joins TRBV7-3 to TRBJ2-2; possibly TRBD2 for D (5 bases). CDR3 length: 13 amino acids. The germline V and J ends were trimmed by 6 bases and 6 bases, with 11 bases remaining between them. The germline CDR1 and CDR2 sequences are SGHTA and FQGTGA.

In this sample, this clone turned up once. The J gene is TRBJ2-2, the V gene TRBV7-6, with TRBD1 identical over 7 bases. Germline loops: CDR1 SGHVS, CDR2 FNYEAQ. The trim removed 5 bases at V and 0 bases at J, leaving 15 bases unmatched. CDR3 length: 19 amino acids. The CDR3 nucleotides are TGTGCCAGCAGCCCCTTCACAGGGGTCTCCCTCGCGAACACCGGGGAGCTGTTTTTT. It is translated as CASSPFTGVSLANTGELFF.

The V call is TRBV5-8, the J call TRBJ1-2, with 7 bases aligning to TRBD1. The V and J ends lost 4 bases and 5 bases, in that order; junction bases with no gene match: 11. This CDR3 comprises 15 residues. Germline assignment: CDR1 SGHTS and CDR2 YDEGEE. As DNA, the CDR3 is TGTGCCAGCAGCCCTTGGCAGGGGGAATTATATGGCTACACCTTC. Protein product: CASSPWQGELYGYTF.

The chain recombines TRBV6-2 or TRBV6-3 with TRBJ2-7, with 7 bases aligning to TRBD2. The CDR3 contains 15 residues. The V and J ends lost 1 base and 3 bases, in that order; junction bases with no gene match: 6. Looked up from germline, CDR1 is MNHEY and CDR2 is SVGEGT. This chain's CDR3 is CASSYYSPGGYEQYF. The DNA for the CDR3 is TGTGCCAGCAGTTACTACTCTCCGGGGGGCTACGAGCAGTACTTC.

This rearrangement joins TRBV10-3 to TRBJ1-6, with 8 bases fitting TRBD1. Germline V gene lookup returns CDR1 ENHRY and CDR2 SYGVKD. The V segment lost 6 bases and the J segment 2 bases; nucleotides outside the gene matches: 12. The CDR3 is 18 amino acids. CDR3 DNA: TGTGCCATCAGGGGAGTCGGACAGGGTGAGACCTATAATTCACCCCTCCACTTT. Residues: CAIRGVGQGETYNSPLHF.

The rearrangement uses TRBV5-1 and TRBJ1-1, with a weak D call TRBD1 (5 bases). This CDR3 has 15 residues. Per the germline V gene, CDR1 is SGHRS and CDR2 is YFSETQ. Between the trimmed V and J ends, which lost 3 bases and 1 base, there was a span of 13 bases. The CDR3 is CASSSDRSRNTEAFF. The CDR3 bases are TGCGCCAGCAGCTCCGACAGATCACGGAACACTGAAGCTTTCTTT.

J is TRBJ2-7 and V is TRBV28; 15 positions match TRBD2. V shed 6 bases, J shed 7 bases, and the junction held 4 bases outside the gene matches. The CDR3 totals 14 residues. Germline loops: CDR1 MDHEN, CDR2 SYDVKM. The CDR3 nucleotides are TGTGCCAGCAGCCCCGGGACTAGCGGGAGGGAGCAGTACTTC. This gives the protein CASSPGTSGREQYF.

The CDR3 nucleotides read TGCGCCAGCAGCCTCCTTAGTGGCGAGCAGTACTTC. The encoded protein is CASSLLSGEQYF. The chain joins TRBV5-1 to TRBJ2-7; no clear D gene. The V end was cut by 4 bases, the J end by 6 bases, with 11 bases between. The CDR3 is 12 residues long. Germline-derived CDR1 and CDR2 are SGHRS and YFSETQ.

This clone occurred a few times. This chain connects TRBV10-3 to TRBJ1-4, with D perhaps matching TRBD1 (5 bases). CDR1 and CDR2 (germline): ENHRY, SYGVKD. There are 14 residues in the CDR3. V lost 2 bases and J lost 5, with 9 bases in between. This CDR3 reads CAISEGAGNEKLFF. The CDR3 nucleotides are TGTGCCATCAGTGAGGGGGCCGGGAATGAAAAACTGTTTTTT.

J is TRBJ2-7 and V is TRBV6-2 or TRBV6-3, with 9 bases that match TRBD1. Germline CDR1 is MNHEY and CDR2 is SVGEGT. The CDR3 has 15 amino acids. Germline trimming cut 5 bases from V and 3 bases from J; bases unmatched to any gene: 8. CDR3 DNA sequence: TGTGCCAGCAGTAACCCCGGGACAGGGTTCTACGAGCAGTACTTC. Its protein product is CASSNPGTGFYEQYF.

As concerns this clone: The same CDR3 arises from other DNA sequences in this sample as well. The V call is TRBV6-5, the J call TRBJ1-2, with 8 positions matching TRBD1. The CDR3 covers 13 residues. Germline V gene sequence: CDR1 MNHEY, CDR2 SVGAGI. Trimming cost V 5 bases and J 7 bases; bases outside gene matches: 6. The CDR3 DNA follows: TGTGCCAGCAGTCGCACAGGGGGTTCTGGCTACACCTTC. Its protein is CASSRTGGSGYTF.

The J gene is TRBJ2-7, the V gene TRBV7-9; 10 bases map to TRBD1. This CDR3 has 15 residues. The junction had 5 bases not matched to a gene; V was cut back by 2 bases and J by 4 bases. Per germline, CDR1 SEHNR and CDR2 FQNEAQ (reference sequence). CDR3 DNA: TGTGCCAGCAGCTTACCCGGGACAGGGGTGTACGAGCAGTACTTC. It yields the protein CASSLPGTGVYEQYF.

The chain combines TRBV18 with TRBJ2-7; 11 bases are a match to TRBD1. J lost 7 bases, V lost 2 bases, and 7 bases had no gene match. Germline loops: CDR1 KGHSH, CDR2 LQKENI. The CDR3 length is 15 residues. The CDR3 protein is CASSPTGTGGREQYF. DNA of the CDR3: TGTGCCAGCTCACCAACTGGGACAGGGGGAAGAGAGCAGTACTTC.

This chain links TRBV29-1 with TRBJ1-5; D uncertain. Germline V gives CDR1 SQVTM, CDR2 ANQGSEA. The V gene lost 4 bases and the J gene lost 2 bases, with 6 bases spanning the gap. The CDR3 is 12 amino acids. The CDR3 DNA sequence: TGCAGCGTTGGGCAGGGCAATCAGCCCCAGCATTTT. This encodes CSVGQGNQPQHF.

This chain uses TRBV9 with TRBJ1-5; perhaps TRBD1 as D (5 bases). V gave up 4 bases and J gave up 7 bases, with 15 bases separating them. The CDR3 spans 14 residues. Germline V gene lookup returns CDR1 SGDLS and CDR2 YYNGEE. CDR3 sequence: CASSLTGTGQPQHF. The CDR3 DNA follows: TGTGCCAGCAGCCTTACAGGTACCGGCCAGCCCCAGCATTTT.

The gene calls are TRBV20-1 and TRBJ2-1; D is ambiguous. With 4 bases removed from V and 10 bases from J, the gap between germline ends came to 11 bases. The germline CDR1 and CDR2 sequences are DFQATT and SNEGSKA (reference sequence). The CDR3 loop spans 11 amino acids. The CDR3 nucleotides are TGCAGTGCTAACCCCAATGAGGAGCAGTTCTTC. This encodes CSANPNEEQFF.

J is TRBJ2-1 and V is TRBV5-1, with 8 positions matching TRBD2. V lost 1 base and J lost 1; bases outside the gene matches: 4. The CDR3 is 16 residues long. CDR1 and CDR2 (germline): SGHRS, YFSETQ. CDR3 in amino acids: CASSLTSGLSYNEQFF. The CDR3 region has the DNA TGCGCCAGCAGCTTGACTAGCGGATTATCCTACAATGAGCAGTTCTTC.

V and J are TRBV27 and TRBJ2-7; perhaps TRBD2 as D (7 bases). In germline, CDR1 is MNHEY, CDR2 SMNVEV (reference sequence). Trimming shortened V by 5 bases and J by 2 bases, and 10 bases separated the two germline ends. The CDR3 covers 13 residues. The CDR3 coding sequence is TGTGCCAGCAGTGAGGGGGGGACCTACGAGCAGTACTTC. Its protein is CASSEGGTYEQYF.

About this clone itself: The same CDR3 is also encoded by other DNA sequences in this sample. The rearrangement joins TRBV5-1 to TRBJ1-1; tentatively, D is TRBD1 (6 bases). The CDR3 consists of 15 residues. The V gene's germline CDR1 is SGHRS and CDR2 YFSETQ. V gave up 4 bases and J gave up 0 bases, with 13 bases separating them. The CDR3 reads CASSPLGGLNTEAFF. In DNA, the CDR3 is TGCGCCAGCAGCCCCCTGGGGGGGCTGAACACTGAAGCTTTCTTT.

The chain employs TRBV28 and TRBJ1-4, with 7 bases lining up with TRBD1. CDR3 size: 17 residues. CDR1 and CDR2 from the germline V gene are MDHEN and SYDVKM. Trimming at V came to 8 bases and at J to 1 base, leaving 13 bases not matched to a gene. The CDR3 is CASHTTGRGVTNEKLFF. The CDR3 DNA sequence: TGTGCCAGCCACACGACAGGGAGAGGCGTAACTAATGAAAAACTGTTTTTT. The full variable domain, its missing parts supplied by reference TRBV28 and TRBJ1-4, is DVKVTQSSRYLVKRTGEKVFLECVQDMDHENMFWYRQDPGLGLRLIYFSYDVKMKEKGDIPEGYSVSREKKERFSLILESASTNQTSMYLCASHTTGRGVTNEKLFFGSGTQLSVL.

CDR3 nucleotides: TGTGCCAGCAGAAGTAACAGGGGGCCGCAAGAGACCCAGTACTTC. It codes for CASRSNRGPQETQYF. The chain links TRBV7-9 to TRBJ2-5; 9 nucleotides line up with TRBD1. The CDR3 spans 15 residues. Germline V gene data show CDR1 as SEHNR and CDR2 as FQNEAQ (reference sequence). V lost 6 bases, J lost 2 bases, and 7 bases stayed unmatched. Based on the CDR3 plus reference TRBV7-9 and TRBJ2-5, the full variable domain is DTGVSQNPRHKITKRGQNVTFRCDPISEHNRLYWYRQTLGQGPEFLTYFQNEAQLEKSRLLSDRFSAERPKGSFSTLEIQRTEQGDSAMYLCASRSNRGPQETQYFGPGTRLLVL.

The rearrangement joins TRBV7-2 to TRBJ2-7; tentative D call: TRBD2 (6 bases). Per the germline V gene, CDR1 is SGHTA and CDR2 is FQGNSA. V lost 3 bases and J 3 bases, leaving 9 bases between the germline ends. This CDR3 has 13 amino acids. The CDR3 spells CASSFWTNYEQYF. CDR3 nucleotide sequence: TGTGCCAGCAGCTTTTGGACTAACTACGAGCAGTACTTC. Using reference TRBV7-2 and TRBJ2-7 for the parts outside the CDR3, the full variable domain is GAGVSQSPSNKVTEKGKDVELRCDPISGHTALYWYRQSLGQGLEFLIYFQGNSAPDKSGLPSDRFSAERTGGSVSTLTIQRTQQEDSAVYLCASSFWTNYEQYFGPGTRLTVT.

This clone was found once. The chain has TRBV12-3 or TRBV12-4 and TRBJ1-2; D not certain. The CDR3 runs to 12 residues. The ends were cut back, 5 bases at V and 8 bases at J, with 12 bases in the middle. CDR3 in DNA: TGTGCCAGCAGTCCAGGCATTTGGGGCTACACCTTC. Protein product: CASSPGIWGYTF.

CDR3 protein: CATSDPSGTGNGANVLTF. In DNA, the CDR3 is TGTGCCACCAGTGATCCCTCCGGGACAGGGAATGGGGCCAACGTCCTGACTTTC. The V call is TRBV24-1, the J call TRBJ2-6, with TRBD1 matching 9 bases. CDR3 length equals 18 residues. Trimming took 3 bases from V and 3 from J; bases not matched to a gene: 8. The germline V gene has CDR1 KGHDR and CDR2 SFDVKD.